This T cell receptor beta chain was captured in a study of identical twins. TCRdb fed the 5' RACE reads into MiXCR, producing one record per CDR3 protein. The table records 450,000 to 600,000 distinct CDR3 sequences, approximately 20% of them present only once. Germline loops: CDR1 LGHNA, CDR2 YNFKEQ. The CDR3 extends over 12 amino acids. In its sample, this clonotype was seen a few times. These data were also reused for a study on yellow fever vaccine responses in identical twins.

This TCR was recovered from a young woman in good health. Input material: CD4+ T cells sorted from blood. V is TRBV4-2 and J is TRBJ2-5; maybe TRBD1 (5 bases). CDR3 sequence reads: CASQGGQETQYF. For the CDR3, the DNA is TGTGCTAGTCAGGGCGGTCAAGAGACCCAGTACTTC.